This T cell receptor (beta chain) was profiled in a study of cytomegalovirus exposure and HLA in healthy donors. General study results and limits: As was reported, the classifier diagnosed cytomegalovirus status with high specificity and sensitivity. TRBV6-2, TRBV6-3 and some other V segments were unresolvable in 87-base-pair reads. Analyzed later, most CMV-associated TCR beta chains appeared HLA-restricted.

V trimming: 0 bases; J trimming: 4 bases; junction bases outside the gene matches: 2. Looked up from germline, CDR1 is MNHEY and CDR2 is SMNVEV (reference sequence). The CDR3 runs 14 residues. This clone was observed a few times. Antigen: not known. PCR was performed using 60 Vbeta and 13 Jbeta primers. Using immunoSEQ multiplex PCR, the repertoire was profiled, and TCRdb retains in-frame clones only, with some absent. This sample has approximately 150,000 clones, with about 75% found just once. Sequenced material: PBMCs. The sequence was obtained from a woman in her thirties in good health and CMV-seronegative. The chain joins TRBV27 to TRBJ1-1; 7 bases are shared with TRBD1. The CDR3 nucleotides read TGTGCCAGCAGTTTATCTGACAGGGTCACTGAAGCTTTCTTT. As protein: CASSLSDRVTEAFF.